The sequence of this TCR beta chain was determined in a study of blood T cells in healthy people across ages. Study-level results: Among T cells, TCR beta diversity per million cells dropped roughly linearly as age rose. Whereas aged donors had fewer naive CD4+ cells, long-lived donors had more of them and higher diversity. Since the PBMCs were unsorted, naive and antigen-experienced cells could not be conclusively compared.

The table lists this clonotype with many counts. Its specificity is unknown. Then a second PCR, running about 7 to 11 cycles, was carried out with a sample-barcoded 5' primer and a J-beta primer mix. TCRdb re-derived calls from the 5' RACE reads in MiXCR, one entry per CDR3 protein. The repertoire holds about 630,000 distinct CDR3 sequences, with roughly 21% as singletons. Total RNA was isolated from each sample in quantities of at least 6 micrograms. Trimming at V came to 4 bases and at J to 2 bases, leaving 13 bases not matched to a gene. The CDR3 is made up of 18 amino acids. Germline assignment: CDR1 SGHRS and CDR2 YFSETQ.

Sequencing was carried out using blood. This chain joins TRBV5-1 and TRBJ2-1; 9 bases fit TRBD2. The receptor was derived from a man between 65 and 79 years old in good health. In DNA, the CDR3 is TGCGCCAGCAGCCTGTACCCACTAGCGGGCTCAACCTACAATGAGCAGTTCTTC. The encoded protein is CASSLYPLAGSTYNEQFF.